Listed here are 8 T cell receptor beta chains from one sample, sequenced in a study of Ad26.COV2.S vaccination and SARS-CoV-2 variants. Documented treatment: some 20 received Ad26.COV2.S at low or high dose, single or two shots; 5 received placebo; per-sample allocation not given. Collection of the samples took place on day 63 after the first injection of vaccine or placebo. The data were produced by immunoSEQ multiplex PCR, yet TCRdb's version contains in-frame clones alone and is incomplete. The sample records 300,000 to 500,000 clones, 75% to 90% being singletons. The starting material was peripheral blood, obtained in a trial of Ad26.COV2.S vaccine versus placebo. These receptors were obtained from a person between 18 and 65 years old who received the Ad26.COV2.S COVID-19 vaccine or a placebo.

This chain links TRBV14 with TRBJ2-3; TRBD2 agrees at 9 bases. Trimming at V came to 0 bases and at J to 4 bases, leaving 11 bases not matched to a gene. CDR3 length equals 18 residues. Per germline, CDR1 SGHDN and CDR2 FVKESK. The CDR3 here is CASSQDSPAGGLADTQYF. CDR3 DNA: TGTGCCAGCAGCCAAGATTCCCCGGCGGGGGGGCTCGCAGATACGCAGTATTTT.

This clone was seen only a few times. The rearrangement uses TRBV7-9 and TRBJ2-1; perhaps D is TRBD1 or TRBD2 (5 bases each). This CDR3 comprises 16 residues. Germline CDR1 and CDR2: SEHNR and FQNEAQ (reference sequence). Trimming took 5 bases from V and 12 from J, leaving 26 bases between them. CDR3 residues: CASSPDARDPGRGQFF. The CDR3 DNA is TGTGCCAGCAGCCCAGACGCAAGGGACCCAGGTAGGGGGCAGTTCTTC.

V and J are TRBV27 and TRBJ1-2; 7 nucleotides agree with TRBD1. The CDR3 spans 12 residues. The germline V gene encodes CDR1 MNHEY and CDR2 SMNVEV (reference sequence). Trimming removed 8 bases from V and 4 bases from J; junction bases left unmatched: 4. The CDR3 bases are TGTGCCAGCGGACAGGCCCCCTATGGCTACACCTTC. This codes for CASGQAPYGYTF.

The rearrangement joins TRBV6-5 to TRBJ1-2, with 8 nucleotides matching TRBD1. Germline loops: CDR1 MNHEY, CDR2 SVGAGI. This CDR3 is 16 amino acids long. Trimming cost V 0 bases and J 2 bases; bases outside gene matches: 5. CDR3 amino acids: CASSYSRTGLNYGYTF. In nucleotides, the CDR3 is TGTGCCAGCAGTTACTCGAGGACAGGGTTGAACTATGGCTACACCTTC.

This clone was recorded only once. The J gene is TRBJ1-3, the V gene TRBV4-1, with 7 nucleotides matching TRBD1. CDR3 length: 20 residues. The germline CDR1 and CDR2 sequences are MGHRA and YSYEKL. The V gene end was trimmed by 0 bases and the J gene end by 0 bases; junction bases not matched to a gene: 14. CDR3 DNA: TGCGCCAGCAGCCAAGACACTGACAGGGCACCGTTCCTCTCTGGAAACACCATATATTTT. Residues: CASSQDTDRAPFLSGNTIYF.

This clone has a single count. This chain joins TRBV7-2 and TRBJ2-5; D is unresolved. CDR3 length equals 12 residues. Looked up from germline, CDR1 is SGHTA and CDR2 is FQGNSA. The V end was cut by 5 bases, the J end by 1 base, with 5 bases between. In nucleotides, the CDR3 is TGTGCCAGCAGCCGCTTCCAAGAGACCCAGTACTTC. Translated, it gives CASSRFQETQYF.

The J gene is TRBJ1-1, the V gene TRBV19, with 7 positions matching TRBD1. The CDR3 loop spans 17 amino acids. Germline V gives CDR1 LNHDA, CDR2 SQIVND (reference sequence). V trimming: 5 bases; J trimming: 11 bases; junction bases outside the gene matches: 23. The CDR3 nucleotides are TGTGCCAGTAGTCCGCGACAGGGTTTGTTTTTGATTCTGACGGCTTTCTTT. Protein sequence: CASSPRQGLFLILTAFF.

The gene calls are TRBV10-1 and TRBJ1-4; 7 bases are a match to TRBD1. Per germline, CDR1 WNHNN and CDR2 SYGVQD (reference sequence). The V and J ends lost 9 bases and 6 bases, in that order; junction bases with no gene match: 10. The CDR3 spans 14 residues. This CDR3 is CARRPGGGHEKLFF. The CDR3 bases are TGCGCCAGACGCCCAGGGGGGGGGCATGAAAAACTGTTTTTT.